This T cell receptor (beta chain) emerged from a study of read filtering for tumor transcriptome and immune sequencing. Study observations and caveats: Correlation between methods rose after single-read clonotypes were removed.

The library was built from roughly 400 ng RNA with molecular barcoded adaptors for alpha/delta and beta/gamma chains. TCRdb re-called the reads with MiXCR, one entry per CDR3 protein. The data contain 75,000 to 95,000 distinct CDR3 sequences, more than 9% of them singletons. This clonotype came up many times. The antigen remains undetermined. CDR3 length: 13 amino acids. Trimming left V 7 bases short and J 4 bases short, with 11 bases between. This receptor was taken from a donor at least 40 years old with multiple myeloma. Specimen: a population of CD138-negative cells sorted from bone marrow. The V gene is TRBV12-3 or TRBV12-4, the J gene TRBJ1-5; D ambiguous. CDR3 loop: CASTQEVNQPQHF. The CDR3 DNA reads as TGTGCCAGCACCCAGGAGGTTAATCAGCCCCAGCATTTT.